The rows below give T cell receptor beta chains drawn from one sample of a study of response to subunit inactivated influenza vaccine. MiXCR was run by TCRdb on the RT-PCR reads, yielding one entry per CDR3 protein. The sample has approximately 680,000 distinct CDR3 sequences, around 14% seen once; the top ten hold 11%. The material sequenced was PBMCs from blood, taken roughly 12 days after vaccination. These receptors originate from a man aged 45 to 65 who received an inactivated influenza vaccine. Both conserved end residues are part of each CDR3. Fields, in order: clone size, V gene, D gene, J gene, CDR3 protein, CDR3 DNA. The D gene is left open where the match is weak. Rows give clone size only sometimes, using once, few, many, or a class for an expanded clone.

abundance: NA
v_gene: TRBV7-7
d_gene: NA
j_gene: TRBJ2-5
CDR3aa: CASSLSPAVGGVETQYF
CDR3nt: TGTGCCAGCAGCTTAAGCCCAGCGGTCGGCGGCGTAGAGACCCAGTACTTC

abundance: NA
v_gene: TRBV27
d_gene: TRBD1
j_gene: TRBJ2-7
CDR3aa: CASSSQTGVSYEQYF
CDR3nt: TGTGCCAGCAGTTCGCAGACAGGGGTTTCCTACGAGCAGTACTTC

abundance: few
v_gene: TRBV12-3/TRBV12-4
d_gene: TRBD2
j_gene: TRBJ2-2
CDR3aa: CASSFSGSGTGELFF
CDR3nt: TGTGCCAGCAGCTTTAGCGGGAGTGGGACCGGGGAGCTGTTTTTT

abundance: few
v_gene: TRBV20-1
d_gene: TRBD2
j_gene: TRBJ2-1
CDR3aa: CSAPQRERNNEQFF
CDR3nt: TGCAGTGCTCCTCAGCGGGAGAGGAACAATGAGCAGTTCTTC

abundance: many
v_gene: TRBV29-1
d_gene: NA
j_gene: TRBJ2-4
CDR3aa: CSVVIQGAKNIQYF
CDR3nt: TGCAGCGTTGTAATTCAGGGGGCCAAAAACATTCAGTACTTC

abundance: few
v_gene: TRBV10-3
d_gene: TRBD2
j_gene: TRBJ2-5
CDR3aa: CAISLRLAEQETQYF
CDR3nt: TGTGCCATCAGTCTGCGACTAGCGGAACAAGAGACCCAGTACTTC

abundance: few
v_gene: TRBV19
d_gene: TRBD1
j_gene: TRBJ2-7
CDR3aa: CASRGTGERSYEQYF
CDR3nt: TGTGCCAGTCGGGGGACAGGGGAAAGGTCCTACGAGCAGTACTTC

abundance: NA
v_gene: TRBV5-1
d_gene: NA
j_gene: TRBJ2-5
CDR3aa: CASSLDAGLETQYF
CDR3nt: TGCGCCAGCAGCTTGGACGCAGGGTTGGAGACCCAGTACTTC

abundance: NA
v_gene: TRBV20-1
d_gene: TRBD2
j_gene: TRBJ2-1
CDR3aa: CSAPGLAGQEQFF
CDR3nt: TGCAGTGCTCCGGGACTAGCGGGACAGGAGCAGTTCTTC

abundance: NA
v_gene: TRBV27
d_gene: NA
j_gene: TRBJ1-6
CDR3aa: CASSFLQGNSPLHF
CDR3nt: TGTGCCAGCAGTTTCTTACAGGGAAATTCACCCCTCCACTTT

abundance: NA
v_gene: TRBV7-9
d_gene: NA
j_gene: TRBJ1-1
CDR3aa: CASSFRATSGNTEAFF
CDR3nt: TGTGCCAGCAGCTTCCGAGCGACCTCGGGGAACACTGAAGCTTTCTTT

abundance: few
v_gene: TRBV7-8
d_gene: NA
j_gene: TRBJ2-1
CDR3aa: CASSSRDYYNEQFF
CDR3nt: TGTGCCAGCAGCTCCCGGGATTACTACAATGAGCAGTTCTTC

abundance: many
v_gene: TRBV7-2
d_gene: NA
j_gene: TRBJ1-2
CDR3aa: CASSSSSQFGGYTF
CDR3nt: TGTGCCAGCAGCTCCTCGTCTCAATTCGGTGGCTACACCTTC

abundance: few
v_gene: TRBV3-1
d_gene: NA
j_gene: TRBJ1-2
CDR3aa: CASSQEGRVLGYTF
CDR3nt: TGTGCCAGCAGCCAAGAAGGCAGGGTACTTGGCTACACCTTC

abundance: NA
v_gene: TRBV6-5
d_gene: NA
j_gene: TRBJ2-3
CDR3aa: CASSYFWGTDTQYF
CDR3nt: TGTGCCAGCAGTTACTTCTGGGGCACAGATACGCAGTATTTT

abundance: few
v_gene: TRBV5-1
d_gene: TRBD1
j_gene: TRBJ2-3
CDR3aa: CASSTWDRATDTQYF
CDR3nt: TGCGCCAGCAGCACCTGGGACAGGGCCACAGATACGCAGTATTTT

abundance: NA
v_gene: TRBV29-1
d_gene: NA
j_gene: TRBJ1-1
CDR3aa: CSVFGYGTEAFF
CDR3nt: TGCAGCGTTTTCGGATACGGCACTGAAGCTTTCTTT

abundance: NA
v_gene: TRBV5-1
d_gene: TRBD2
j_gene: TRBJ2-3
CDR3aa: CASSEGTSGGTSTDTQYF
CDR3nt: TGCGCCAGCAGCGAAGGGACTAGCGGGGGCACTAGCACAGATACGCAGTATTTT

abundance: many
v_gene: TRBV7-8
d_gene: TRBD2
j_gene: TRBJ2-7
CDR3aa: CASSSPGGRAPYEQYF
CDR3nt: TGTGCCAGCAGCTCTCCTGGCGGGAGGGCCCCCTACGAGCAGTACTTC

abundance: NA
v_gene: TRBV7-3
d_gene: NA
j_gene: TRBJ1-1
CDR3aa: CASSPLSPNTEAFF
CDR3nt: TGTGCCAGCAGCCCCCTCTCCCCGAACACTGAAGCTTTCTTT

abundance: few
v_gene: TRBV5-1
d_gene: TRBD2
j_gene: TRBJ2-3
CDR3aa: CASSLAGTSGSADTQYF
CDR3nt: TGCGCCAGCAGCTTGGCCGGGACTAGCGGGAGCGCAGATACGCAGTATTTT

abundance: few
v_gene: TRBV18
d_gene: TRBD1
j_gene: TRBJ2-4
CDR3aa: CASSRDRVKNIQYF
CDR3nt: TGTGCCAGCTCACGGGACAGAGTAAAAAACATTCAGTACTTC

abundance: NA
v_gene: TRBV14
d_gene: NA
j_gene: TRBJ1-2
CDR3aa: CASSQDSWNGNYYGYTF
CDR3nt: TGTGCCAGCAGCCAAGATTCATGGAATGGAAATTACTATGGCTACACCTTC

abundance: NA
v_gene: TRBV6-2/TRBV6-3
d_gene: NA
j_gene: TRBJ2-1
CDR3aa: CASRDGLGSYNEQFF
CDR3nt: TGTGCCAGCAGGGACGGTTTGGGATCCTACAATGAGCAGTTCTTC

abundance: NA
v_gene: TRBV2
d_gene: NA
j_gene: TRBJ1-2
CDR3aa: CAKGARAGNGYTF
CDR3nt: TGTGCCAAAGGGGCCAGGGCTGGGAATGGCTACACCTTC

abundance: NA
v_gene: TRBV28
d_gene: TRBD1
j_gene: TRBJ2-6
CDR3aa: CASSPGQGPFSGANVLTF
CDR3nt: TGTGCCAGCAGTCCCGGACAGGGACCTTTTTCTGGGGCCAACGTCCTGACTTTC

abundance: NA
v_gene: TRBV7-2
d_gene: NA
j_gene: TRBJ2-7
CDR3aa: CASSRYMGEQYF
CDR3nt: TGTGCCAGCAGCCGCTACATGGGCGAGCAGTACTTC

abundance: NA
v_gene: TRBV6-1
d_gene: NA
j_gene: TRBJ1-2
CDR3aa: CATSFYGYTF
CDR3nt: TGTGCCACCAGTTTCTATGGCTACACCTTC

abundance: few
v_gene: TRBV6-5
d_gene: NA
j_gene: TRBJ2-7
CDR3aa: CASSYAPQRFYEQYF
CDR3nt: TGTGCCAGCAGTTACGCGCCCCAGCGGTTCTACGAGCAGTACTTC

abundance: NA
v_gene: TRBV6-1
d_gene: TRBD2
j_gene: TRBJ2-3
CDR3aa: CASTSRRGGGGADTQYF
CDR3nt: TGTGCCAGCACCTCCAGGAGGGGCGGGGGAGGAGCAGATACGCAGTATTTT

abundance: few
v_gene: TRBV7-2
d_gene: TRBD2
j_gene: TRBJ2-1
CDR3aa: CASSRPGTSYNEQFF
CDR3nt: TGTGCCAGCAGTCGCCCCGGGACTAGCTACAATGAGCAGTTCTTC

abundance: NA
v_gene: TRBV9
d_gene: NA
j_gene: TRBJ2-7
CDR3aa: CASSVDHSSYEQYF
CDR3nt: TGTGCCAGCAGCGTTGACCACAGCTCCTACGAGCAGTACTTC

abundance: many
v_gene: TRBV19
d_gene: TRBD2
j_gene: TRBJ2-1
CDR3aa: CASSIDLASGNYNEQFF
CDR3nt: TGTGCCAGTAGTATAGATCTTGCCAGCGGGAACTACAATGAGCAGTTCTTC

abundance: NA
v_gene: TRBV5-5
d_gene: TRBD1
j_gene: TRBJ2-3
CDR3aa: CASSQLGLQGAGTDTQYF
CDR3nt: TGTGCCAGCAGCCAACTTGGGCTGCAGGGGGCCGGCACAGATACGCAGTATTTT

abundance: few
v_gene: TRBV12-3/TRBV12-4
d_gene: TRBD1
j_gene: TRBJ2-3
CDR3aa: CASSSPGQGGDTQYF
CDR3nt: TGTGCCAGCAGTTCCCCGGGACAGGGGGGAGATACGCAGTATTTT

abundance: many
v_gene: TRBV6-1
d_gene: TRBD2
j_gene: TRBJ2-1
CDR3aa: CASSPWTSGRNEQFF
CDR3nt: TGTGCCAGCAGTCCTTGGACTAGCGGGAGGAATGAGCAGTTCTTC

abundance: NA
v_gene: TRBV7-3
d_gene: NA
j_gene: TRBJ2-1
CDR3aa: CASSSYLNEQFF
CDR3nt: TGTGCCAGCAGCTCGTACCTAAATGAGCAGTTCTTC

abundance: few
v_gene: TRBV9
d_gene: NA
j_gene: TRBJ2-7
CDR3aa: CASSSTGGGPSYEQYF
CDR3nt: TGTGCCAGCAGCTCCACAGGTGGGGGGCCCTCCTACGAGCAGTACTTC

abundance: few
v_gene: TRBV20-1
d_gene: TRBD1
j_gene: TRBJ1-1
CDR3aa: CSARAQGTGGDFNTEAFF
CDR3nt: TGCAGTGCTAGAGCCCAAGGGACAGGGGGAGACTTCAACACTGAAGCTTTCTTT

abundance: few
v_gene: TRBV6-5
d_gene: NA
j_gene: TRBJ2-1
CDR3aa: CASSSGYLSSYNEQFF
CDR3nt: TGTGCCAGCAGTTCAGGCTACCTGAGCTCCTACAATGAGCAGTTCTTC

abundance: NA
v_gene: TRBV7-8
d_gene: NA
j_gene: TRBJ2-1
CDR3aa: CASSLDRVGVYNEQFF
CDR3nt: TGTGCCAGCAGCTTAGACAGGGTCGGAGTATACAATGAGCAGTTCTTC

abundance: few
v_gene: TRBV4-2
d_gene: TRBD2
j_gene: TRBJ2-5
CDR3aa: CASKPGLGGDSTRETQYF
CDR3nt: TGTGCCAGCAAACCGGGACTAGGGGGGGATTCTACTCGGGAGACCCAGTACTTC

abundance: many
v_gene: TRBV5-1
d_gene: NA
j_gene: TRBJ2-5
CDR3aa: CASSTTARETQYF
CDR3nt: TGCGCCAGCAGCACCACAGCTCGGGAGACCCAGTACTTC

abundance: NA
v_gene: TRBV4-3
d_gene: NA
j_gene: TRBJ2-7
CDR3aa: CASSRNQEAYEQYF
CDR3nt: TGCGCCAGCAGCCGGAACCAAGAAGCCTACGAGCAGTACTTC

abundance: many
v_gene: TRBV7-2
d_gene: TRBD2
j_gene: TRBJ2-3
CDR3aa: CASSPHSGRGTDTQYF
CDR3nt: TGTGCCAGCAGCCCCCATAGCGGGAGAGGGACAGATACGCAGTATTTT

abundance: NA
v_gene: TRBV28
d_gene: NA
j_gene: TRBJ1-2
CDR3aa: CASSGGTNYGYTF
CDR3nt: TGTGCCAGCAGTGGAGGGACTAACTATGGCTACACCTTC

abundance: many
v_gene: TRBV5-1
d_gene: NA
j_gene: TRBJ2-1
CDR3aa: CASSPGTFYNEQFF
CDR3nt: TGCGCCAGCAGCCCAGGGACATTCTACAATGAGCAGTTCTTC

abundance: few
v_gene: TRBV20-1
d_gene: TRBD1
j_gene: TRBJ1-1
CDR3aa: CSARGHPGQGTEAFF
CDR3nt: TGCAGTGCTAGAGGCCATCCGGGACAGGGAACTGAAGCTTTCTTT

abundance: few
v_gene: TRBV7-9
d_gene: NA
j_gene: TRBJ2-7
CDR3aa: CASSFSGSPYEQYF
CDR3nt: TGTGCCAGCAGCTTCAGCGGTTCCCCCTACGAGCAGTACTTC

abundance: NA
v_gene: TRBV7-9
d_gene: TRBD1
j_gene: TRBJ2-1
CDR3aa: CASSLSQGAWNEQFF
CDR3nt: TGTGCCAGCAGCTTATCCCAGGGGGCGTGGAATGAGCAGTTCTTC

abundance: few
v_gene: TRBV7-2
d_gene: NA
j_gene: TRBJ2-3
CDR3aa: CASSLGPAGSTDTQYF
CDR3nt: TGTGCCAGCAGCTTGGGCCCGGCGGGGAGCACAGATACGCAGTATTTT

abundance: many
v_gene: TRBV6-5
d_gene: NA
j_gene: TRBJ2-1
CDR3aa: CASSLPSGSSYNEQFF
CDR3nt: TGTGCCAGCAGTTTACCATCCGGGAGTTCCTACAATGAGCAGTTCTTC

abundance: NA
v_gene: TRBV7-9
d_gene: TRBD2
j_gene: TRBJ2-1
CDR3aa: CASSEGLAISYNEQFF
CDR3nt: TGTGCCAGCAGCGAGGGACTAGCGATTTCCTACAATGAGCAGTTCTTC

abundance: few
v_gene: TRBV6-1
d_gene: TRBD1
j_gene: TRBJ1-6
CDR3aa: CASRTGTVDSPLHF
CDR3nt: TGTGCCAGCAGGACAGGGACAGTAGACTCACCCCTCCACTTT

abundance: NA
v_gene: TRBV9
d_gene: NA
j_gene: TRBJ2-7
CDR3aa: CASSVGQGLYDEQYF
CDR3nt: TGTGCCAGCAGCGTAGGCCAGGGGCTGTATGACGAGCAGTACTTC

abundance: NA
v_gene: TRBV2
d_gene: NA
j_gene: TRBJ2-1
CDR3aa: CASSLESRYNEQFF
CDR3nt: TGTGCCAGCAGTTTGGAGTCCCGCTACAATGAGCAGTTCTTC

abundance: NA
v_gene: TRBV7-9
d_gene: NA
j_gene: TRBJ1-1
CDR3aa: CASKPLGAANTEAFF
CDR3nt: TGTGCCAGCAAACCCCTGGGGGCTGCGAACACTGAAGCTTTCTTT